The present T cell receptor beta chain was sequenced within a study of cytomegalovirus exposure and HLA in healthy donors. Whole-study context: An earlier analysis identified approximately 110 million unique TCR beta sequences in about 179 million T cells.

Of note for this clone: The antigen is unknown.

Primers for the PCR totalled 60 Vbeta and 13 Jbeta. Measured with immunoSEQ multiplex PCR; TCRdb has only the in-frame clones, and not every one. The sample consists of around 150,000 clones, about 64% of them appearing once. The study, taken as a whole, reports: Indistinguishable V segments, including TRBV6-2 and TRBV6-3, were excluded. The authors enumerated over 150 TCR beta chains as linked to cytomegalovirus.

This CDR3 is built from 15 residues. Germline CDR1 reads LNHNV; CDR2 reads YYDKDF (reference sequence). Trimming pared 5 bases from V and 2 bases from J, leaving 16 bases between. This clonotype was obtained from a man aged 50-59 years in good health and CMV-seronegative. This chain links TRBV15 with TRBJ2-7; D may be TRBD1 (5 bases). Sample: PBMCs. The CDR3 DNA sequence: TGTGCCACCAGCGCCAACCAGGGTAGCACCTACGAGCAGTACTTC. Residues: CATSANQGSTYEQYF.